The next 24 T cell receptor beta chains were all read from a single sample in a study of shared clonotypes between healthy human individuals. Sequencing was performed with immunoSEQ multiplex PCR; in TCRdb, only in-frame clones are kept and a portion is missing. Here the sample spans under 600,000 clones, around three quarters being singletons. Sequencing was carried out using PBMCs. These TCRs come from a woman aged 40 to 50 in good health. Some clones in this sample may be carry-over from other donors' samples.

The J gene is TRBJ2-7, the V gene TRBV2; D is uncertain. CDR3 size: 13 residues. CDR1 and CDR2 from the germline V gene are SNHLY and FYNNEI. Trimming cost V 4 bases and J 2 bases, with 9 bases left between them. CDR3 sequence reads: CASSGPTPYEQYF. The CDR3 DNA reads TGTGCCAGCAGTGGACCGACCCCCTACGAGCAGTACTTC.

The V call is TRBV2, the J call TRBJ2-3, with TRBD2 identical over 8 bases. CDR1 and CDR2 (germline): SNHLY, FYNNEI. The CDR3 contains 15 residues. J lost 0 bases, V lost 5 bases, and 4 bases had no gene match. The CDR3 here is CASSLAGGSTDTQYF. CDR3 bases: TGTGCCAGCAGTCTCGCGGGAGGTAGCACAGATACGCAGTATTTT.

The genes are TRBV7-9 and TRBJ1-5; D perhaps matches TRBD1 (6 bases). The V end lost 3 bases, the J end lost 4 bases, and 10 bases lay between the germline ends. Germline lookup yields CDR1 SEHNR and CDR2 FQNEAQ (reference sequence). The CDR3 is made up of 14 amino acids. The CDR3 coding sequence is TGTGCCAGCAGCTTGGGGGGCCCAAATCAGCCCCAGCATTTT. Amino acids: CASSLGGPNQPQHF. The full variable domain, its missing parts supplied by reference TRBV7-9 and TRBJ1-5, is DTGVSQNPRHKITKRGQNVTFRCDPISEHNRLYWYRQTLGQGPEFLTYFQNEAQLEKSRLLSDRFSAERPKGSFSTLEIQRTEQGDSAMYLCASSLGGPNQPQHFGDGTRLSIL.

For this clone: The sample holds other DNA sequences that translate to the same CDR3. The V gene is TRBV7-9, the J gene TRBJ1-3; weak D call: TRBD1 (5 bases). Germline V gene lookup returns CDR1 SEHNR and CDR2 FQNEAQ (reference sequence). The CDR3 runs to 16 residues. V lost 2 bases to trimming and J lost 4 bases, with 15 bases between them. CDR3 region: CASSLLGALEGNTIYF. DNA for the CDR3: TGTGCCAGCAGCTTACTCGGGGCCCTCGAGGGAAACACCATATATTTT. The full variable domain, its missing parts supplied by reference TRBV7-9 and TRBJ1-3, is DTGVSQNPRHKITKRGQNVTFRCDPISEHNRLYWYRQTLGQGPEFLTYFQNEAQLEKSRLLSDRFSAERPKGSFSTLEIQRTEQGDSAMYLCASSLLGALEGNTIYFGEGSWLTVV.

In this sample, this clone turned up once. One junction end disagrees with the germline gene, perhaps due to a read error. The chain uses TRBV11-2 and TRBJ2-2; 10 bases are a match to TRBD2. The V gene's germline CDR1 is SGHAT and CDR2 FQNNGV. There are 16 residues in the CDR3. The CDR3 DNA reads TGTGCCAGCAGCCCGCCTACTAGCGGGATGTTCGGGGAGCTGTCTTTT. Translating gives CASSPPTSGMFGELSF.

This clone occurred a few times. CDR3 in DNA: TGCAGTCACAGGGAGAACACTGAAGCTTTCTTT. Translating it yields CSHRENTEAFF. This chain uses TRBV20-1 with TRBJ1-1; tentatively, D is TRBD1 (6 bases). The CDR3 is made up of 11 amino acids. The germline V and J ends were trimmed by 8 bases and 1 base, with 8 bases remaining between them. From germline, CDR1 is DFQATT and CDR2 SNEGSKA (reference sequence).

This clone appeared once. The V and J genes are TRBV5-1 and TRBJ2-1, with TRBD2 identical over 15 bases. With 4 bases clipped from V and 2 bases from J, the junction kept 7 bases outside the gene matches. The CDR3 runs 18 residues. CDR1 SGHRS and CDR2 YFSETQ come from the germline V gene. The CDR3 DNA sequence: TGCGCCAGCAGCGCGGGACTAGCGGGAGGTCGCACCTACAATGAGCAGTTCTTC. Translating it yields CASSAGLAGGRTYNEQFF.

Points on this clone: This likely comes from a read error, as the CDR3 has no conserved phenylalanine or tryptophan at its end. The limits of the CDR3 on the DNA are not certain, so only TCRdb's listed CDR3 is given. The rearrangement uses TRBV5-5 and TRBJ2-7; TRBD2 reflects the table's D call only, with no check against the DNA. Germline CDR1 SGHKS, CDR2 YYEKEE (reference sequence). The CDR3 is made up of 13 amino acids, end residues included. CDR3 residues: CASSLGGLAGSSS.

The chain has TRBV29-1 and TRBJ2-7, with D possibly matching TRBD2 (6 bases). Trimming left V 4 bases short and J 4 bases short, with 14 bases between. The germline V gene encodes CDR1 SQVTM and CDR2 ANQGSEA. This CDR3 has 13 residues. The CDR3 DNA reads as TGCAGCGTTGCCCGCGCGGGACTTTACGAGCAGTACTTC. It yields the protein CSVARAGLYEQYF.

The chain uses TRBV6-5 and TRBJ2-7, with D uncertain. V was shortened by 7 bases and J by 0 bases, with 10 bases between the two germline ends. The CDR3 covers 13 residues. The germline V gene encodes CDR1 MNHEY and CDR2 SVGAGI. The CDR3 DNA is TGTGCCAGCACCGGTCCCAGCTCCTACGAGCAGTACTTC. This sequence encodes CASTGPSSYEQYF.

This clone has just one count. The chain recombines TRBV9 with TRBJ2-7; TRBD2 matches at 8 bases. The CDR3 is 14 residues long. After removal of 2 bases from V and 6 bases from J, the junction contained 7 bases not matched to a gene. CDR1 is SGDLS and CDR2 is YYNGEE in the germline V gene. CDR3 amino acids: CASSVSGRAPEQYF. The CDR3 bases are TGTGCCAGCAGCGTGAGCGGGAGAGCTCCCGAGCAGTACTTC. The whole variable domain, filled in from reference TRBV9 and TRBJ2-7, reads DSGVTQTPKHLITATGQRVTLRCSPRSGDLSVYWYQQSLDQGLQFLIQYYNGEERAKGNILERFSAQQFPDLHSELNLSSLELGDSALYFCASSVSGRAPEQYFGPGTRLTVT.

The chain combines TRBV7-3 with TRBJ1-1; tentative D call: TRBD1 (5 bases). Trimming removed 8 bases at V and 1 base at J, with 11 bases between. CDR3 length: 13 residues. The germline V gene encodes CDR1 SGHTA and CDR2 FQGTGA. As DNA, the CDR3 is TGTGCCAGCGGAGTGACAGAGAACACTGAAGCTTTCTTT. This codes for CASGVTENTEAFF.

This chain's CDR3 is CASSLNPGPPIYEQYF. CDR3 DNA: TGTGCCAGCAGCCTAAATCCGGGCCCCCCTATTTACGAGCAGTACTTC. The V gene is TRBV27, the J gene TRBJ2-7; D call uncertain. Looked up from germline, CDR1 is MNHEY and CDR2 is SMNVEV (reference sequence). V lost 6 bases, J lost 4 bases, and 22 bases lay in between. CDR3 size: 16 residues.

This clone was detected once. J is TRBJ2-1 and V is TRBV27; 10 bases are a match to TRBD2. CDR1 MNHEY and CDR2 SMNVEV come from the germline V gene (reference sequence). After removal of 0 bases from V and 9 bases from J, the junction contained 5 bases not matched to a gene. This CDR3 has 15 amino acids. DNA of the CDR3: TGTGCCAGCAGTTTATCAGCGGGAGGGCGTAGTGAGCAGTTCTTC. Protein: CASSLSAGGRSEQFF.

CDR3 in DNA: TGTGCCAGCGCCCGACTAGCGGGGGCCTACGAGCAGTACTTC. Its translation is CASARLAGAYEQYF. V is TRBV27 and J is TRBJ2-7, with 12 bases that match TRBD2. Germline V gives CDR1 MNHEY, CDR2 SMNVEV (reference sequence). The CDR3 has 14 residues. J gave up 2 bases and V 8 bases, and 4 bases lay outside the gene matches.

The V and J genes are TRBV30 and TRBJ2-7; maybe TRBD2 (5 bases). The V end was cut by 1 base, the J end by 2 bases, with 18 bases between. Germline V CDR1 and CDR2: GTSNPN, SVGIG (reference sequence). This CDR3 is built from 16 residues. CDR3 bases: TGTGCCTGGAGTGGCCTTGGGCGGGCACCGACCTACGAGCAGTACTTC. Its translation: CAWSGLGRAPTYEQYF.

The sample holds one count of this clone. The chain is built from TRBV28 and TRBJ1-5; D unresolved. The CDR3 consists of 13 residues. Trimming stripped 3 bases from V and 3 bases from J, with 6 bases between. Germline V gene data show CDR1 as MDHEN and CDR2 as SYDVKM. CDR3 sequence (DNA): TGTGCCAGCAGTTTTAGCCTCAATCAGCCCCAGCATTTT. Protein product: CASSFSLNQPQHF. The full variable domain, with the rest looked up from reference TRBV28 and TRBJ1-5, is DVKVTQSSRYLVKRTGEKVFLECVQDMDHENMFWYRQDPGLGLRLIYFSYDVKMKEKGDIPEGYSVSREKKERFSLILESASTNQTSMYLCASSFSLNQPQHFGDGTRLSIL.

The genes are TRBV7-9 and TRBJ2-1, with D possibly being TRBD1 or TRBD2 (5 bases each). The CDR3 consists of 17 residues. The V gene lost 1 base and the J gene lost 2 bases, with 15 bases spanning the gap. The germline V gene has CDR1 SEHNR and CDR2 FQNEAQ (reference sequence). The CDR3 region is CASSLGPGGVPYNEQFF. The CDR3 DNA is TGTGCCAGCAGCTTAGGCCCTGGGGGTGTCCCCTACAATGAGCAGTTCTTC.

This sequence joins TRBV5-1 and TRBJ2-1; 10 bases align to TRBD2. CDR3 length: 15 amino acids. The germline gives CDR1 SGHRS, CDR2 YFSETQ. With V trimmed by 7 bases and J by 7 bases, 11 bases remained unmatched. The CDR3 sequence is CASGSRLAGSNEQFF. DNA of the CDR3: TGCGCCAGCGGGTCCCGACTAGCGGGCTCGAATGAGCAGTTCTTC.

This sequence joins TRBV6-6 and TRBJ1-4; TRBD1 matches 9 bases. This CDR3 region has 16 residues. V dropped 4 bases and J dropped 4; count of bases not matched to a gene: 7. Germline V gene sequence: CDR1 MNHNY, CDR2 SVGAGI (reference sequence). The CDR3 DNA sequence: TGTGCCAGCAGTTTCGGACAGGGGAACCATAATGAAAAACTGTTTTTT. Translating it yields CASSFGQGNHNEKLFF.

About this clone: The same CDR3 arises from other DNA sequences in this sample as well. V usage is TRBV5-1 and J usage is TRBJ2-3; D ambiguous. The CDR3 sequence is 14 residues long. Germline CDR1 is SGHRS and CDR2 is YFSETQ. V was shortened by 4 bases and J by 2 bases, with 11 bases between the two germline ends. The CDR3 loop is CASSLDSNTDTQYF. DNA for the CDR3: TGCGCCAGCAGCCTCGACTCGAACACAGATACGCAGTATTTT.

V usage is TRBV19 and J usage is TRBJ1-2; D unresolved. The germline CDR1 and CDR2 sequences are LNHDA and SQIVND (reference sequence). The CDR3 has 14 amino acids. Trimming cost V 3 bases and J 3 bases, with 11 bases left between them. Here the CDR3 DNA reads TGTGCCAGTAGTATTAGCCACGGATACTATGGCTACACCTTC. Translating gives CASSISHGYYGYTF.

This chain connects TRBV19 to TRBJ2-1, with D perhaps given as TRBD1 or TRBD2 (5 bases each). V was clipped by 3 bases and J by 9 bases, with 15 bases between them. The CDR3 is 14 amino acids. Germline assignment: CDR1 LNHDA and CDR2 SQIVND (reference sequence). This CDR3 reads CASSIRDGVTEQFF. CDR3 nucleotide sequence: TGTGCCAGTAGTATCCGGGACGGCGTAACTGAGCAGTTCTTC.

Regarding this clone: Since a much larger clone is just one base distant, this may be a read error. This chain connects TRBV10-3 to TRBJ1-1; 9 positions agree with TRBD1. The CDR3 totals 13 residues. From germline, CDR1 is ENHRY and CDR2 SYGVKD. CDR3 nucleotide sequence: TGTGCCATATCAGGGGGGACAGGGCTTGAAGCTCTCTTT. Protein: CAISGGTGLEALF.